This TCR beta chain is drawn from a study of T cells in Graves' hyperthyroidism and ophthalmopathy. What was amplified from RNA transcripts were TCR beta CDR3 regions. A set of HTBI primers served as the primers for a first-round RT-PCR of the TCR CDR3. TCRdb reprocessed the multiplex PCR reads via MiXCR and lists one record per CDR3 protein. The sample includes 350,000 to 400,000 distinct CDR3 sequences, approximately 19% seen only once; the top ten take about 4%. This TCR was sampled from a woman aged 18-29 years with Graves' hyperthyroidism. The sequenced sample consisted of blood.

The CDR3: CASSAESGTLAEAFF. The CDR3 bases are TGTGCCAGCAGTGCCGAATCGGGGACTTTAGCTGAAGCTTTCTTT. The chain carries TRBV6-4 and TRBJ1-1, with D tentatively TRBD1 (5 bases). Germline lookup yields CDR1 MRHNA and CDR2 SNTAGT. The CDR3 runs 15 residues. Trimming left V 4 bases short and J 6 bases short, with 18 bases between.